This entry is about one T cell receptor beta chain. In the authors' methods: Estimation of nucleated cell counts relied on the amplification of reference gene primers. Only in-frame clones appear in the TCRdb table, and some are missing; sequencing was by immunoSEQ multiplex PCR. D and trimming were read from the DNA, whereas the V and J calls and clone size are those reported in that table. The profile shows about 380,000 clones, more than 70% of them singletons. This CDR3 contains 17 residues. The V gene end was trimmed by 2 bases and the J gene end by 6 bases; junction bases not matched to a gene: 11. Germline V gene data show CDR1 as SGDLS and CDR2 as YYNGEE. Categorization into cohorts depended on clinical history that participants reported. Donors of Cohort 3 who recovered were those that had two negative PCRs, clearance, or symptom resolution. These data come from a study of blood T cell repertoires in COVID-19.

The chain combines TRBV9 with TRBJ2-3, with TRBD2 matching over 11 bases. The sequencing input was PBMCs or T cells enriched from blood (not recorded which). The sequence came from a man aged 25-45 years who had recovered from COVID-19. The CDR3 here is CASSVAQTSGVGDTQYF. CDR3 coding DNA: TGTGCCAGCAGCGTTGCCCAGACTAGCGGGGTGGGTGATACGCAGTATTTT.